Sequencing of this TCR beta chain was carried out in a study of early stage breast cancer tumors (TCRdb year 2017). About the full investigation: Of the approximately 15 invasive breast tumors, around twelve were found to be estrogen receptor-positive, progesterone receptor-positive and HER2-negative. Eight of the 12 ER+/PR+/HER2- tumors were invasive ductal carcinomas, while the other four were invasive lobular carcinomas. The samples as a whole yielded a few million detected templates, corresponding to roughly 1.1 million unique clonotypes. On average, each sample got about 10-fold read coverage. Broader findings and caveats from the paper: Sequencing bulk genomic DNA from unsorted cells could not capture chain pairing or functional markers like CD4, CD8 and FOXP3. Repertoires from blood and normal breast were more alike than repertoires from blood and tumor, and in about 85% of the 16 patients, comparing each tissue with blood separated tumor from normal. Enriched TCRB sequences shared across patients were found to be mostly commonly generated sequences that were unlikely to play an important role in the tumor microenvironment. The small cohort size prevented analysis by tumor subtype. Compared with adjacent normal breast tissue, tumors had approximately 2.5-fold higher T cell density and higher clonality.

Each sample was amplified as two independent genomic DNA replicates: approximately 550 ng for blood and approximately 1.6 ug for tumor or normal breast. TCRB sequencing of genomic DNA was carried out with the ImmunoSeq Intro kit according to the manufacturer's instructions. For absolute quantification, the roughly 30-cycle multiplex PCR included proprietary primers along with spike-in control sequences. Single-end 150-bp reads were used to sequence an 87-bp fragment spanning the CDR3 plus the flanking V and J genes. Each lane of an Illumina MiSeq running version 3.0 chemistry carried seven multiplexed samples, with two replicates apiece. As for how the authors treated the data: The vendor's proprietary pipeline processed the raw data and merged both replicates into a single result for each sample. A clonotype was defined as productive rearrangements that share the same V-gene family, CDR3 amino acid sequence and J-gene segment. Clonality was computed as 1 minus the normalized Shannon entropy (Pielou evenness) of TCRB abundances. T cell density was estimated as total templates divided by the number of input cells, with the number of input cells inferred from the DNA input amount. Total repertoire diversity and clonality were estimated with Recon using default parameters. Clonotypes with over 0.1% abundance in tumor and at least 32-fold higher abundance in tumor than in normal breast were defined as tumor-enriched. TCRdb provides this immuneACCESS table in a form limited to in-frame rearrangements. Some clones are lacking; in checked studies, under half of them reflect an unresolved V gene, and why the rest are absent is not known. The V and J calls and the clone size are those of that table, but D and trimming were determined from the DNA. Present in this sample are 44,000 or so clones, roughly four fifths of which were seen just once. The ten top clones hold 1.1% to 1.5% of the sample.

The study profiled bulk TCR beta-chain repertoires in matched peripheral blood, tumor and adjacent normal breast tissue taken from about 16 patients with early-stage breast cancer. Before surgery, about 5-10 mL of whole blood was collected into EDTA tubes and then processed within 2 hours. Ficoll-Paque centrifugation in SepMate-50 tubes was used to isolate peripheral blood mononuclear cells. For storage in liquid nitrogen, PBMCs were cryopreserved as aliquots of about 2 to 4 million cells in approximately 90% FBS with around 10% DMSO. The Qiagen AllPrep DNA/RNA Mini kit was used for genomic DNA extraction. The germline V gene yields MGHRA for CDR1 and YSYEKL for CDR2. V lost 4 bases and J lost 10 bases, and the count of bases not matched to a germline gene is 5. Counted from cysteine to phenylalanine, this CDR3 has 13 amino acids. Only CDR3 DNA remains: 39 bases, in frame from the first base. This clone is identified as medium-sized (0.01 to 0.1%). The antigen it recognizes is unknown. There are no base qualities to consult, and no much larger clone falls within one base.

The specimen was blood. The chain employs TRBV4-1 and TRBJ2-1; TRBD2 lines up with 9 middle nucleotides. This sequence was found in a person aged 45 to 59 with breast cancer. The nucleotide sequence reads TGCGCCAGCAGCCCCGGGACTAGCACCGAGCAGTTCTTC. Its protein is CASSPGTSTEQFF.